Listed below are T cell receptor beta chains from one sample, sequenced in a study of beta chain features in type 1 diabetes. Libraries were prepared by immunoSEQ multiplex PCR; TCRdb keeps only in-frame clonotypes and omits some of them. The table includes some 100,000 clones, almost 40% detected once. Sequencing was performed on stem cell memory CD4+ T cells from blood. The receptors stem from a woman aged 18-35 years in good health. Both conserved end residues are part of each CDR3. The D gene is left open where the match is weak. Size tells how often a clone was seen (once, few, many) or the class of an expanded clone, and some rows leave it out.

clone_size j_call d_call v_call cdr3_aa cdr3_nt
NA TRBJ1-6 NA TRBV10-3 CATTSGQAVNSPLHF TGTGCCACCACTTCCGGCCAGGCAGTGAATTCACCCCTCCACTTT
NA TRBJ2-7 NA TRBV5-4 CASSLVSGVYYEQYF TGTGCCAGCAGCTTGGTTTCGGGGGTATACTACGAGCAGTACTTC
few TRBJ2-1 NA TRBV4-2 CASSQAIRYGYSNEQFF TGTGCCAGCAGCCAAGCCATCCGTTACGGGTACTCGAATGAGCAGTTCTTC
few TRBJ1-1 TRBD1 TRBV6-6 CASSPLQGHYTEAFF TGTGCCAGCAGTCCCTTACAGGGGCACTACACTGAAGCTTTCTTT
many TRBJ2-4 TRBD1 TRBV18 CASSPGQALRNIQYF TGTGCCAGCTCACCGGGACAGGCTCTAAGAAACATTCAGTACTTC
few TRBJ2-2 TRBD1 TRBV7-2 CASRGTGGLGELFF TGTGCCAGCAGGGGGACAGGGGGCTTAGGGGAGCTGTTTTTT
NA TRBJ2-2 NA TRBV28 CASSFLPGELFF TGTGCCAGCAGTTTCCTTCCCGGGGAGCTGTTTTTT
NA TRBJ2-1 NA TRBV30 CAWSGGDGRGNEQFF TGTGCCTGGAGTGGGGGGGATGGTCGGGGCAATGAGCAGTTCTTC
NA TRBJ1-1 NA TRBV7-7 CASSPGQNTEAFF TGTGCCAGCAGCCCCGGACAGAACACTGAAGCTTTCTTT
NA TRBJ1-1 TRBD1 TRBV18 CASSPSTQGRTEAFF TGTGCCAGCTCACCATCAACACAGGGGAGGACTGAAGCTTTCTTT
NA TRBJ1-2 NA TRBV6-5 CASSYAPASGGYTF TGTGCCAGCAGTTACGCCCCGGCGAGCGGCGGCTACACCTTC
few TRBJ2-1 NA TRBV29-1 CSANLGRQGLKDEQFF TGCAGCGCAAACCTCGGGAGACAGGGACTTAAGGATGAGCAGTTCTTC
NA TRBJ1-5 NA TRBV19 CATAGPFSNQPQHF TGTGCCACCGCGGGACCGTTTAGCAATCAGCCCCAGCATTTT
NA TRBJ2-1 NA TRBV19 CASSKGTPYNEQFF TGTGCCAGTAGTAAGGGGACACCGTACAATGAGCAGTTCTTC
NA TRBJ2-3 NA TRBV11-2 CASSLAGSTDTQYF TGTGCCAGCAGCTTAGCAGGTTCCACAGATACGCAGTATTTT
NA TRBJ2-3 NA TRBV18 CASSPTLRAPDTQYF TGTGCCAGCTCACCAACGCTTCGAGCGCCAGATACGCAGTATTTT
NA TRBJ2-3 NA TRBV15 CATSPRAGDTQYF TGTGCCACCAGCCCGAGGGCGGGAGATACGCAGTATTTT
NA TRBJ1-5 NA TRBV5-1 CASSLEFEDQPQHF TGCGCCAGCAGCTTGGAGTTTGAGGATCAGCCCCAGCATTTT
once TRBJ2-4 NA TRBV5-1 CASSSPGASRKNIQYF TGCGCCAGCAGCTCTCCGGGAGCTTCCCGAAAAAACATTCAGTACTTC
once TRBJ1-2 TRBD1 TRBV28 CASSLWGQGRTYGYTF TGTGCCAGCAGTTTGTGGGGACAGGGGAGGACCTATGGCTACACCTTC
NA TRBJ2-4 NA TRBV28 CASSTTGYYRNIQYF TGTGCCAGCAGTACCACGGGATACTATCGGAACATTCAGTACTTC
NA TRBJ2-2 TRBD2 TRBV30 CAWSVGLAGGTGELFF TGTGCCTGGAGTGTTGGTCTAGCGGGAGGTACCGGGGAGCTGTTTTTT
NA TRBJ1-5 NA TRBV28 CASSFGGAGNQPQHF TGTGCCAGCAGTTTTGGGGGGGCCGGCAATCAGCCCCAGCATTTT
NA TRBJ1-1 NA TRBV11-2 CASTETGVSTEAFF TGTGCCAGCACCGAGACAGGAGTGAGCACTGAAGCTTTCTTT
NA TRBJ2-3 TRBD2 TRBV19 CASSRTSGSIRFTSDTQYF TGTGCCAGTAGTCGGACTAGCGGGAGTATTCGATTTACGTCAGATACGCAGTATTTT
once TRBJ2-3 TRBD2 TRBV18 CASSPPSLREGTDTQYF TGTGCCAGCTCACCTCCATCCCTGCGGGAGGGGACAGATACGCAGTATTTT
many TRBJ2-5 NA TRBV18 CASSPSGLSGYF TGTGCCAGCTCACCCTCGGGACTGTCCGGGTACTTC
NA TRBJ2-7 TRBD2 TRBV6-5 CASSSPGTSGSLEQYF TGTGCCAGCAGTTCACCCGGGACTAGCGGGAGTCTAGAGCAGTACTTC
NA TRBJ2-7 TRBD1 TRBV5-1 CASSSQGQGGYEQYF TGCGCCAGCAGCTCGCAGGGACAGGGAGGATACGAGCAGTACTTC
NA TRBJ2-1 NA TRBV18 CASSPQAGSYNEQFF TGTGCCAGCTCACCGCAAGCAGGCTCCTACAATGAGCAGTTCTTC
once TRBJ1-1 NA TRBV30 CAWTLRASTEAFF TGTGCCTGGACTCTCAGGGCCTCCACTGAAGCTTTCTTT
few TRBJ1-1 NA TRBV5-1 CASMGQGNTEAFF TGCGCCAGCATGGGCCAAGGGAACACTGAAGCTTTCTTT
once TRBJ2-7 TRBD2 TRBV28 CASSLRTSGFYEQYF TGTGCCAGCAGTTTAAGGACTAGCGGGTTTTACGAGCAGTACTTC
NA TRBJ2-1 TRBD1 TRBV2 CASSERTGGLF TGTGCCAGCAGTGAACGGACAGGGGGTCTCTTC
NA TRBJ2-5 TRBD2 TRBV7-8 CASSLGIAGRETQYF TGTGCCAGCAGCTTAGGCATAGCGGGAAGGGAGACCCAGTACTTC
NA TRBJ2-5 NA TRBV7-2 CASSLSIEETQYF TGTGCCAGCAGCTTATCGATAGAGGAGACCCAGTACTTC
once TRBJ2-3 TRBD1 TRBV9 CASSGGRTGGFGTDTQYF TGTGCCAGCAGCGGCGGAAGGACAGGGGGCTTTGGCACAGATACGCAGTATTTT
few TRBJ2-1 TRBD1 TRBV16 CASSQWDSYNEQFF TGTGCCAGCAGCCAATGGGACAGCTACAATGAGCAGTTCTTC
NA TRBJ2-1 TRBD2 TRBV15 CATGVAGAWNEQFF TGTGCCACCGGGGTAGCGGGAGCATGGAATGAGCAGTTCTTC
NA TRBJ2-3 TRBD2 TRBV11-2 CASSPRLAGGGTDTQYF TGTGCCAGCAGCCCGAGACTAGCGGGGGGCGGCACAGATACGCAGTATTTT
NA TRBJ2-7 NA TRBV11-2 CASSLGGRTEQYF TGTGCCAGCAGCTTAGGGGGCCGGACCGAGCAGTACTTC
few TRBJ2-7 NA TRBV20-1 CSARSREQYF TGCAGTGCTCGGAGCCGGGAGCAGTACTTC
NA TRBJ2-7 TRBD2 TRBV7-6 CASSFTPGLAGRRREQYF TGTGCCAGCAGCTTCACCCCGGGACTAGCGGGACGAAGGCGCGAGCAGTACTTC
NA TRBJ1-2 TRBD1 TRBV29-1 CSVIKTTGWGYTF TGCAGCGTTATTAAGACGACAGGGTGGGGCTACACCTTC
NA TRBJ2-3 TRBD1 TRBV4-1 CASSQRQGLDTQYF TGCGCCAGCAGCCAACGACAGGGCCTAGATACGCAGTATTTT